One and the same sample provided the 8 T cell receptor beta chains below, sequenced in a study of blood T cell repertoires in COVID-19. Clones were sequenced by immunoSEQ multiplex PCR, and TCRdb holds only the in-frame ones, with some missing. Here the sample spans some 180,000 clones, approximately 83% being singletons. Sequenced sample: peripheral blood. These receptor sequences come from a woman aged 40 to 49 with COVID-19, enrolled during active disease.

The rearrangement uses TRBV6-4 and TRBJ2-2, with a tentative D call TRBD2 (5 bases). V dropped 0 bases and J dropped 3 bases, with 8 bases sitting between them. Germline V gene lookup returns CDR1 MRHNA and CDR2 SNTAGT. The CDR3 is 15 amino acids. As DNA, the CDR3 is TGTGCCAGCAGTGACTCGGCCGGGGACACCGGGGAGCTGTTTTTT. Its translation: CASSDSAGDTGELFF.

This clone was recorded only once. The CDR3 spells CSASNGGGLGSGNTIYF. CDR3 sequence (DNA): TGCAGTGCTAGTAACGGGGGGGGTTTGGGTTCGGGAAACACCATATATTTT. V is TRBV20-1 and J is TRBJ1-3; D possibly corresponds to TRBD1 (5 bases). The CDR3 loop spans 17 amino acids. V was trimmed by 3 bases and J by 4 bases, leaving 22 bases between them. Germline V gives CDR1 DFQATT, CDR2 SNEGSKA (reference sequence).

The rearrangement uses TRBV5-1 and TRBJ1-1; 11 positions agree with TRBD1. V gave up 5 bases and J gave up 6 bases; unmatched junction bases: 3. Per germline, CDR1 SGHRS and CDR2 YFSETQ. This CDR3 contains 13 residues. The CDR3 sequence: CASRKDRGPEAFF. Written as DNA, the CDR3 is TGCGCCAGCAGGAAGGACAGGGGGCCTGAAGCTTTCTTT.

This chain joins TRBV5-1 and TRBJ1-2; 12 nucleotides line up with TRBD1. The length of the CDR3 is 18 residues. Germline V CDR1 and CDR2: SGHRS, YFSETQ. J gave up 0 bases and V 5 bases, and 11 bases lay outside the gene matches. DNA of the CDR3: TGCGCCAGCAGTACGCGACCGGGACAGGGGGCCTCTAACTATGGCTACACCTTC. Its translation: CASSTRPGQGASNYGYTF.

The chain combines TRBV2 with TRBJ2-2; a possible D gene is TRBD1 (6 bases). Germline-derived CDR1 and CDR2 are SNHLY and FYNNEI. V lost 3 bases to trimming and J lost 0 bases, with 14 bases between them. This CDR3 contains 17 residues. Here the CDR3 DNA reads TGTGCCAGCAGTGACCCTAGTGACAGGACGAACACCGGGGAGCTGTTTTTT. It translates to CASSDPSDRTNTGELFF.

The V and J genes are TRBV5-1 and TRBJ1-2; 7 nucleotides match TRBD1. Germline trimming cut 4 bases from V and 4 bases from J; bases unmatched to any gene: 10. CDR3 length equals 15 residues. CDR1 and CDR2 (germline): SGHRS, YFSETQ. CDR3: CASSPGWDSLYGYTF. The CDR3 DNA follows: TGCGCCAGCAGCCCAGGCTGGGACAGCCTCTATGGCTACACCTTC.

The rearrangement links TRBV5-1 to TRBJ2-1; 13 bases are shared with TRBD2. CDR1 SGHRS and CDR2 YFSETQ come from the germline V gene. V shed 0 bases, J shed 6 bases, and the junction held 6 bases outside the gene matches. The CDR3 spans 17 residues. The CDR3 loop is CASSLGLAGGFGNEQFF. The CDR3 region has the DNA TGCGCCAGCAGCTTGGGACTAGCGGGAGGATTTGGCAATGAGCAGTTCTTC.

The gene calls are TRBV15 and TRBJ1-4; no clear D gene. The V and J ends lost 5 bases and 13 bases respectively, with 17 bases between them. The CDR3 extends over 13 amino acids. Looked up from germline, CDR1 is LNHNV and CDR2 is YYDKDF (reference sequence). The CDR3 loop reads CATSEIAVRRLFF. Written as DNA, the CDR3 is TGTGCCACCAGCGAGATAGCTGTCCGTAGACTGTTTTTT.